The rows below give T cell receptor beta chains drawn from one sample of a study of CD8 T cells in Susac syndrome. Using its own MiXCR run on the immunoSEQ multiplex PCR reads, TCRdb lists one record per CDR3 protein. The sample shows 170,000 or so distinct CDR3 sequences, about 95% of them seen only once. The specimen sequenced was CD8+ T cells from PBMCs. Every receptor here comes from a human donor with multiple sclerosis. CDR3s include the opening cysteine and the closing phenylalanine or tryptophan. D genes are given only for firm matches. A row's size may be missing; if present it is once, few, many or a size class.

V gene	D gene	clone size	J gene	CDR3 protein	CDR3 DNA
TRBV10-3	.	.	TRBJ1-5	CAISELSEDPQHF	TGTGCCATCAGTGAGTTGTCCGAGGATCCCCAGCATTTT
TRBV25-1	.	once	TRBJ2-2	CASGSSNTGELFF	TGTGCCAGCGGGAGCTCGAACACCGGGGAGCTGTTTTTT
TRBV29-1	.	.	TRBJ1-2	CSAGPVEGGYGYTF	TGCAGCGCTGGTCCCGTTGAAGGGGGCTATGGCTACACCTTC
TRBV30	.	once	TRBJ2-3	CAWSGSPGKSTDTQYF	TGTGCCTGGAGCGGGAGCCCCGGGAAAAGCACAGATACGCAGTATTTT
TRBV5-1	.	.	TRBJ1-2	CASSFYPGQAYGYTF	TGCGCCAGCAGCTTTTATCCAGGACAAGCCTATGGCTACACCTTC
TRBV19	.	few	TRBJ2-7	CASSLQGASYEQYF	TGTGCCAGTAGTTTACAGGGAGCCTCCTACGAGCAGTACTTC
TRBV29-1	.	once	TRBJ1-1	CSVPSPLDSVNTEAFF	TGCAGCGTGCCGAGCCCCTTAGATTCAGTGAACACTGAAGCTTTCTTT
TRBV12-3/TRBV12-4	TRBD2	.	TRBJ2-1	CASGAGGRNEQFF	TGTGCCAGCGGAGCGGGAGGGCGGAATGAGCAGTTCTTC
TRBV13	TRBD1	.	TRBJ2-7	CASSYDRDSYEQYF	TGTGCCAGCAGCTACGACAGGGACTCCTACGAGCAGTACTTC
TRBV2	.	once	TRBJ2-7	CASMGHLSYEQYF	TGTGCCAGCATGGGACACCTCTCCTACGAGCAGTACTTC
TRBV24-1	.	once	TRBJ2-2	CATSSPVGELFF	TGTGCCACCAGTTCCCCAGTCGGGGAGCTGTTTTTT
TRBV20-1	.	once	TRBJ1-2	CSAPPEGVDYGYTF	TGCAGTGCTCCCCCTGAGGGTGTCGACTATGGCTACACCTTC
TRBV9	.	.	TRBJ2-3	CASSVVSRPGDTQYF	TGTGCCAGCAGCGTAGTATCCAGACCCGGAGATACGCAGTATTTT
TRBV25-1	.	.	TRBJ1-1	CASSEVNTEAFF	TGTGCCAGCAGTGAAGTGAACACTGAAGCTTTCTTT
TRBV27	.	.	TRBJ2-7	CASSKGGAFSYEQYF	TGTGCCAGCAGCAAGGGGGGGGCATTCTCCTACGAGCAGTACTTC
TRBV6-5	.	.	TRBJ2-5	CASGVLAEQETQYF	TGTGCCAGCGGCGTTTTGGCGGAACAAGAGACCCAGTACTTC
TRBV9	TRBD1	.	TRBJ2-4	CASSGGATGGRYF	TGTGCCAGCAGCGGAGGGGCCACAGGGGGTCGGTACTTC
TRBV4-1	TRBD1	.	TRBJ2-2	CASSQFSGGVGELFF	TGCGCCAGCAGCCAGTTCTCAGGGGGCGTCGGGGAGCTGTTTTTT
TRBV4-2	TRBD2	.	TRBJ2-7	CASSQASGSSYEQYF	TGTGCCAGCAGCCAAGCTAGCGGGAGCTCCTACGAGCAGTACTTC
TRBV3-1	TRBD2	.	TRBJ2-1	CASSHRTSGRSYNEQFF	TGTGCCAGCAGCCACCGGACTAGCGGGCGCTCCTACAATGAGCAGTTCTTC
TRBV28	.	.	TRBJ2-1	CASSPGTQQFF	TGTGCCAGCAGTCCCGGGACCCAGCAGTTCTTC
TRBV27	.	.	TRBJ2-3	CASSLSVTDTQYF	TGTGCCAGCAGTTTATCAGTCACAGATACGCAGTATTTT
TRBV7-8	.	.	TRBJ2-1	CASSQWDTDNEQFF	TGTGCCAGCAGCCAATGGGACACCGACAATGAGCAGTTCTTC
TRBV5-1	.	.	TRBJ1-2	CASSSGLSNYGYTF	TGCGCCAGCAGTTCGGGACTTTCTAACTATGGCTACACCTTC
TRBV30	.	.	TRBJ1-1	CAWDTRTEAFF	TGTGCCTGGGACACGCGGACTGAAGCTTTCTTT
TRBV13	TRBD2	.	TRBJ2-3	CASSSSGGAVDTQYF	TGTGCCAGCAGCTCGAGCGGGGGGGCAGTAGATACGCAGTATTTT
TRBV14	.	.	TRBJ1-3	CASSHSAGNTIYF	TGTGCCAGCAGCCACAGCGCTGGAAACACCATATATTTT
TRBV13	TRBD1	.	TRBJ1-2	CASSLDQGAVDGYTF	TGTGCCAGCAGCTTAGACCAGGGGGCTGTCGATGGCTACACCTTC
TRBV4-1	.	once	TRBJ2-7	CASSQAQTYEQYF	TGCGCCAGCAGCCAAGCCCAAACCTACGAGCAGTACTTC
TRBV5-1	.	once	TRBJ2-7	CASSLGKAGPYEQYF	TGCGCCAGCAGCTTGGGCAAGGCGGGCCCCTACGAGCAGTACTTC
TRBV13	.	.	TRBJ1-2	CASSPSMGNYGYTF	TGTGCCAGCAGCCCGTCAATGGGTAACTATGGCTACACCTTC
TRBV12-3/TRBV12-4	.	.	TRBJ1-5	CASSLWGREPQHF	TGTGCCAGCAGTTTATGGGGGAGGGAGCCCCAGCATTTT
TRBV5-1	TRBD1	.	TRBJ2-1	CASRYRGREDEQFF	TGCGCCAGCAGATACAGGGGGCGAGAGGATGAGCAGTTCTTC
TRBV7-9	.	few	TRBJ2-7	CASSSEWEQYF	TGTGCCAGCAGCTCCGAGTGGGAGCAGTACTTC
TRBV27	.	.	TRBJ2-7	CASSVRGTAYEQYF	TGTGCCAGCAGTGTACGGGGGACAGCCTACGAGCAGTACTTC
TRBV18	.	once	TRBJ1-2	CASSPGGWVTYGYTF	TGTGCCAGCTCACCGGGGGGATGGGTGACCTATGGCTACACCTTC
TRBV7-2	.	.	TRBJ1-1	CASSLLFVVNTEAFF	TGTGCCAGCAGCTTATTGTTCGTGGTGAACACTGAAGCTTTCTTT
TRBV12-5	.	once	TRBJ2-7	CASGLVQSAYEQYF	TGTGCTAGTGGTTTGGTACAGTCAGCTTACGAGCAGTACTTC
TRBV28	.	.	TRBJ2-1	CASSNLILGDSYNEQFF	TGTGCCAGCAGTAACCTAATATTAGGGGACTCCTACAATGAGCAGTTCTTC
TRBV19	TRBD2	.	TRBJ2-1	CASSISSGGSNEQFF	TGTGCCAGTAGTATCAGTAGCGGGGGAAGTAATGAGCAGTTCTTC
TRBV2	.	few	TRBJ2-5	CASSQGRRETQYF	TGTGCCAGCAGTCAGGGTCGGAGGGAGACCCAGTACTTC
TRBV2	TRBD1	.	TRBJ1-2	CAEGTGSFDGYTF	TGTGCCGAAGGGACAGGCTCGTTTGATGGCTACACCTTC
TRBV20-1	.	.	TRBJ2-5	CSARPWDQTQYF	TGCAGTGCTAGACCCTGGGACCAGACCCAGTACTTC
TRBV15	.	.	TRBJ1-2	CATSSETILSYGYTF	TGTGCCACCAGCAGTGAGACAATTCTGTCTTATGGCTACACCTTC
TRBV19	TRBD2	.	TRBJ2-7	CATEAGDTYEQYF	TGTGCCACCGAAGCGGGGGATACCTACGAGCAGTACTTC
TRBV20-1	TRBD1	.	TRBJ2-4	CSARARGGQGVRDIQYF	TGCAGTGCTAGAGCCCGAGGTGGTCAGGGGGTACGGGACATTCAGTACTTC
TRBV12-3/TRBV12-4	.	few	TRBJ2-7	CASSKDSYEQYF	TGTGCCAGCAGTAAGGACAGTTACGAGCAGTACTTC
TRBV5-4	TRBD1	.	TRBJ2-7	CASRPGTGGSSYEQYF	TGTGCCAGCAGACCCGGGACAGGGGGTAGCTCCTACGAGCAGTACTTC
TRBV5-1	TRBD2	.	TRBJ2-1	CASSAELAGGGNEQFF	TGCGCCAGCAGCGCGGAACTAGCGGGAGGAGGGAATGAGCAGTTCTTC
TRBV27	.	.	TRBJ2-7	CASSLSGSTLSYEQYF	TGTGCCAGCAGTTTGAGCGGCAGTACACTTTCCTACGAGCAGTACTTC
TRBV2	TRBD2	.	TRBJ2-3	CASSEALLAGGYLTDTQYF	TGTGCCAGCAGTGAAGCCTTACTAGCGGGGGGCTACCTCACAGATACGCAGTATTTT
TRBV9	.	.	TRBJ1-2	CASSGRGNSPYYGYTF	TGTGCCAGCAGCGGCAGGGGAAATTCGCCGTACTATGGCTACACCTTC
TRBV6-5	TRBD2	.	TRBJ2-1	CASSSAGRGNEQFF	TGTGCCAGCAGTTCGGCAGGGAGGGGAAATGAGCAGTTCTTC
TRBV24-1	.	.	TRBJ2-1	CATSDGGYYNEQFF	TGTGCCACCAGTGATGGGGGATACTACAATGAGCAGTTCTTC
TRBV15	TRBD1	.	TRBJ1-5	CATSTYTLGQGSYSNQPQHF	TGTGCCACCAGCACATACACCCTGGGACAGGGATCTTATAGCAATCAGCCCCAGCATTTT
TRBV7-3	.	.	TRBJ1-1	CASSLFPGHTEAFF	TGTGCCAGCAGCTTATTTCCGGGACACACTGAAGCTTTCTTT
TRBV7-9	.	.	TRBJ2-3	CASSLGDGWLTDTQYF	TGTGCCAGCAGCTTAGGGGACGGATGGCTCACAGATACGCAGTATTTT
TRBV27	TRBD2	.	TRBJ2-1	CASSWVAGGNEQFF	TGTGCCAGCAGTTGGGTAGCGGGGGGGAATGAGCAGTTCTTC
TRBV6-6	.	.	TRBJ2-5	CASSYSGRYLPETQYF	TGTGCCAGCAGTTACTCTGGACGGTACCTCCCTGAGACCCAGTACTTC
TRBV7-9	.	.	TRBJ1-1	CASSWKTGNTEAFF	TGTGCCAGCAGCTGGAAGACAGGGAACACTGAAGCTTTCTTT